This TCR beta chain was documented in a study of patients and donors after allogeneic stem cell transplantation. MiXCR, run by TCRdb on the RT-PCR reads, gives a single entry per CDR3 protein. The sample shows just over 55,000 distinct CDR3 sequences, about 14% of them seen only once. The CDR3 runs 15 residues. V lost 5 bases, J lost 6 bases, and 17 bases lay in between. CDR1 SGHVS and CDR2 FQNEAQ come from the germline V gene. The sequencing sample was made of blood, either unsorted or a sorted T cell fraction (not recorded which). The clonotype comes from a human donor who was either an allogeneic HSCT recipient or a stem cell or donor lymphocyte infusion donor (not recorded which). It is not recorded whose cells these are; they may come from a transplant donor. The chain recombines TRBV7-8 with TRBJ1-5; the D is unclear. The CDR3: CASSPARTNSQPQHF. CDR3 coding DNA: TGTGCCAGCAGCCCCGCCCGGACGAATAGTCAGCCCCAGCATTTT.